What follows is one T cell receptor (beta chain) and its context. What it binds is unknown. Only in-frame clones appear in the TCRdb table, and some are missing; sequencing was by immunoSEQ multiplex PCR. The sample has 90,000 to 150,000 clones, about 90% seen once. Second doses were pooled across both intervals (about 4 or about 12 weeks). The data are from a study of T cell responses to AZD1222 COVID-19 vaccine. Whole-study findings and limits: The peak T cell response came first, and repertoires were sampled only after it. The span of vaccine-associated CD4 TCRs extended across spike, with dominance at 160-218 and 743-854. Reportedly, nearly half of unique spike TCRs recognized epitopes outside B.1.351/B.1.1.7 mutations.

The source of this sequence is an adult who received the AZD1222 COVID-19 vaccine. Sequenced material: peripheral blood, taken 28 days after the second AZD1222 dose.

The CDR3 loop is CASSRQGNYGYTF. Here the CDR3 DNA reads TGTGCCAGCAGCCGACAGGGAAACTATGGCTACACCTTC. This chain connects TRBV11-2 to TRBJ1-2; TRBD1 agrees at 7 bases. V shed 5 bases, J shed 2 bases, and the junction held 2 bases outside the gene matches. The CDR3 has 13 amino acids. Germline V gene data show CDR1 as SGHAT and CDR2 as FQNNGV.